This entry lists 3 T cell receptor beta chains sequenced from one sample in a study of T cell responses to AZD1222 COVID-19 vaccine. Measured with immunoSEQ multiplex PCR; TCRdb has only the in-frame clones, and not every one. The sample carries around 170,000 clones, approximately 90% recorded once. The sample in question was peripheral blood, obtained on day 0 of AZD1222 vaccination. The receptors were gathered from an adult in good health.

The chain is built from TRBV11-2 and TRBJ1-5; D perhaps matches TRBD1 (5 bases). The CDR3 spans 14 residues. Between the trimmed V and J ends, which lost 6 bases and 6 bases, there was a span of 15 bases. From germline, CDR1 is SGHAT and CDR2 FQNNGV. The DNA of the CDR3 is TGTGCCAGCAGGACCGGAGGGGCGGGTCAGCCCCAGCATTTT. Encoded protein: CASRTGGAGQPQHF.

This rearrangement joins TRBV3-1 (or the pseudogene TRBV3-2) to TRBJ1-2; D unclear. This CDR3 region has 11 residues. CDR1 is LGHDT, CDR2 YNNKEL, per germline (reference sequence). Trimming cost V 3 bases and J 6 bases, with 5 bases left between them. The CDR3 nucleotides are TGTGCCAGCAGCCAGGGCCATGGCTACACCTTC. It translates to CASSQGHGYTF.

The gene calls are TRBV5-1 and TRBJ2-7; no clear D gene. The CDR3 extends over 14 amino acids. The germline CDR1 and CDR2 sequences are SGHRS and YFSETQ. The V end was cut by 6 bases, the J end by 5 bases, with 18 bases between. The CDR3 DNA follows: TGCGCCAGCAATAGTGATCGGGCCCCCCACGAGCAGTACTTC. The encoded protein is CASNSDRAPHEQYF.